This TCR beta chain was profiled in a study of PD-1 blockade in classical Hodgkin lymphoma. Every patient relapsed after autologous stem cell transplantation, and brentuximab vedotin exposure varied. Here immunoSEQ multiplex PCR was the method, and the copy in TCRdb shows in-frame clones only, minus some. Of about 10,000 clones listed, roughly three quarters are singletons. Sequencing was performed on peripheral blood mononuclear cells (PBMCs), taken before the second cycle of nivolumab. The TCR was taken from a human donor with classical Hodgkin lymphoma.

CDR3 in amino acids: CASSERTGPNSPLHF. The DNA of the CDR3 is TGTGCCAGTAGTGAACGGACAGGGCCTAATTCACCCCTCCACTTT. The gene calls are TRBV19 and TRBJ1-6, with 8 bases lining up with TRBD1. CDR1 and CDR2 from the germline V gene are LNHDA and SQIVND (reference sequence). The trim removed 5 bases at V and 6 bases at J, leaving 6 bases unmatched. This CDR3 contains 15 residues.